These 15 T cell receptor beta chains were sequenced from one sample in a study of cytomegalovirus exposure and HLA in healthy donors. PCR used 60 Vbeta primers and 13 Jbeta primers. Sequencing was performed with immunoSEQ multiplex PCR; in TCRdb, only in-frame clones are kept and a portion is missing. The table lists about 180,000 clones, under 80% of them singletons. The material sequenced was PBMCs. The receptors stem from a human donor in good health.

The V gene is TRBV5-4, the J gene TRBJ2-3, with 9 positions matching TRBD2. There are 15 residues in the CDR3. The V gene's germline CDR1 is SGHNT and CDR2 YYREEE (reference sequence). Trimming took 4 bases from V and 14 from J; bases not matched to a gene: 17. CDR3 in DNA: TGTGCCAGCAGCCCGGGGGGGACTAGCAGGCTTAAGGGGTATTTT. It specifies CASSPGGTSRLKGYF.

This clone has only a few counts. The chain combines TRBV7-9 with TRBJ1-5; the D gene is possibly TRBD1 (5 bases). This CDR3 comprises 15 residues. Germline-derived CDR1 and CDR2 are SEHNR and FQNEAQ (reference sequence). V dropped 4 bases and J dropped 0 bases, with 10 bases sitting between them. The CDR3 reads CASSSGHLSNQPQHF. CDR3 in DNA: TGTGCCAGCAGCTCCGGACACCTTAGCAATCAGCCCCAGCATTTT.

A few counts support this clone. V is TRBV5-1 and J is TRBJ1-2, with 9 bases fitting TRBD1. V dropped 5 bases and J dropped 4; count of bases not matched to a gene: 6. Germline V lookup: CDR1 SGHRS, CDR2 YFSETQ. The CDR3 has 14 amino acids. DNA of the CDR3: TGCGCCAGCAGGGAGGGACAGGGAGGCTATGGCTACACCTTC. It specifies CASREGQGGYGYTF.

V gene TRBV10-3 combines with J gene TRBJ2-6; 8 bases match TRBD1. The junction had 4 bases not matched to a gene; V was cut back by 3 bases and J by 3 bases. CDR1 is ENHRY and CDR2 is SYGVKD in the germline V gene. The CDR3 extends over 16 amino acids. The CDR3 here is CAISDRGLGGANVLTF. The CDR3 DNA reads TGTGCCATCAGTGACAGGGGGCTAGGTGGGGCCAACGTCCTGACTTTC.

The gene calls are TRBV30 and TRBJ1-4; TRBD1 agrees at 7 bases. V shed 3 bases and J 3 bases; nucleotides not matched to a gene: 4. From germline, CDR1 is GTSNPN and CDR2 SVGIG (reference sequence). This CDR3 region has 14 residues. CDR3 loop: CAWSEGAPNEKLFF. CDR3 bases: TGTGCCTGGAGCGAGGGGGCCCCTAATGAAAAACTGTTTTTT.

V and J are TRBV4-1 and TRBJ2-3; 13 nucleotides agree with TRBD2. V gave up 0 bases and J gave up 0 bases; unmatched junction bases: 6. CDR3 length equals 19 residues. CDR1 and CDR2 (germline): MGHRA, YSYEKL. The CDR3 DNA reads as TGCGCCAGCAGCCAAGAAAGGACTAGCGGGGGCCCTAGCACAGATACGCAGTATTTT. This sequence encodes CASSQERTSGGPSTDTQYF.

The rearrangement joins TRBV9 to TRBJ1-6, with TRBD1 as a possible D gene (5 bases). The germline gives CDR1 SGDLS, CDR2 YYNGEE. The CDR3 covers 16 residues. V lost 0 bases to trimming and J lost 6 bases, with 13 bases between them. The CDR3 region has the DNA TGTGCCAGCAGCGTAGATCCAGGGTGGGGTAATTCACCCCTCCACTTT. Translating gives CASSVDPGWGNSPLHF.

The chain links TRBV10-3 to TRBJ2-7, with a weak D call TRBD1 (6 bases). Looked up from germline, CDR1 is ENHRY and CDR2 is SYGVKD. The CDR3 has 15 residues. V was trimmed by 6 bases and J by 0 bases, leaving 15 bases between them. This CDR3 is CAIRNAGDHSYEQYF. In nucleotides, the CDR3 is TGTGCCATCAGAAACGCAGGGGACCACTCCTACGAGCAGTACTTC.

This chain links TRBV5-6 with TRBJ2-7, with TRBD1 matching over 8 bases. This CDR3 comprises 12 residues. CDR1 and CDR2 from the germline V gene are SGHDT and YYEEEE. V trimming: 5 bases; J trimming: 6 bases; junction bases outside the gene matches: 4. The CDR3 coding sequence is TGTGCCAGCAGAAGACAGGGGCGCGAGCAGTACTTC. Translated: CASRRQGREQYF.

The J gene is TRBJ1-5, the V gene TRBV2, with D tentatively TRBD1 (6 bases). Germline lookup yields CDR1 SNHLY and CDR2 FYNNEI. Trimming shortened V by 5 bases and J by 2 bases, and 13 bases separated the two germline ends. The CDR3 is 15 amino acids. The CDR3 is CASSSGVSGNQPQHF. DNA for the CDR3: TGTGCCAGCAGTTCAGGGGTCTCGGGCAATCAGCCCCAGCATTTT.

This clone has a handful of counts. The chain links TRBV6-5 to TRBJ2-5, with TRBD2 matching over 9 bases. Germline values: CDR1 MNHEY, CDR2 SVGAGI. J lost 11 bases, V lost 5 bases, and 15 bases had no gene match. The CDR3 has 15 amino acids. CDR3 sequence (DNA): TGTGCCAGCAGTGTGTGGGGAGCGGGGGGCCCTAATCAGTACTTC. Translation gives CASSVWGAGGPNQYF.

V and J are TRBV19 and TRBJ2-1; 11 bases fit TRBD2. V was pared by 5 bases and J by 4 bases, with 4 bases of the junction left unmatched. The V gene's germline CDR1 is LNHDA and CDR2 SQIVND (reference sequence). The CDR3 has 15 residues. The CDR3 region has the DNA TGTGCCAGTAGTCCCATAGCGGGGGGGTACAATGAGCAGTTCTTC. As protein: CASSPIAGGYNEQFF.

The chain combines TRBV5-1 with TRBJ1-1; TRBD1 matches at 9 bases. The CDR3 has 14 residues. The J segment lost 7 bases and the V segment lost 0 bases, leaving 4 bases of the junction unmatched. The germline V gene encodes CDR1 SGHRS and CDR2 YFSETQ. The DNA for the CDR3 is TGCGCCAGCAGCTTGGCCGGGACAGGGAATGAAGCTTTCTTT. It translates to CASSLAGTGNEAFF. The full variable domain, its missing parts supplied by reference TRBV5-1 and TRBJ1-1, is KAGVTQTPRYLIKTRGQQVTLSCSPISGHRSVSWYQQTPGQGLQFLFEYFSETQRNKGNFPGRFSGRQFSNSRSEMNVSTLELGDSALYLCASSLAGTGNEAFFGQGTRLTVV.

The chain joins TRBV7-9 to TRBJ1-5; the D gene is possibly TRBD1 (5 bases). The length of the CDR3 is 19 residues. V was shortened by 5 bases and J by 0 bases, with 23 bases between the two germline ends. Germline lookup yields CDR1 SEHNR and CDR2 FQNEAQ (reference sequence). The CDR3 nucleotides read TGTGCCAGCAGCCATCGCCCAGGGTCCCTGGGTGATAGCAATCAGCCCCAGCATTTT. Amino acid sequence: CASSHRPGSLGDSNQPQHF.

This clone has more than one count but fewer than ten. The chain combines TRBV5-1 with TRBJ2-5, with TRBD2 matching 10 bases. J lost 4 bases, V lost 6 bases, and 9 bases had no gene match. CDR3 size: 15 residues. Germline lookup yields CDR1 SGHRS and CDR2 YFSETQ. This CDR3 reads CASTPGASGGETQYF. CDR3 DNA: TGCGCCAGCACCCCGGGGGCTAGCGGGGGAGAGACCCAGTACTTC.